Detailed here is one T cell receptor (beta chain). V was clipped by 2 bases and J by 2 bases; unmatched bases: 5. This CDR3 spans 16 amino acids. The V gene's germline CDR1 is SGHRS and CDR2 YFSETQ. Produced via immunoSEQ multiplex PCR; TCRdb's table is partial and in-frame only. The sample records more than 65,000 clones, approximately 90% being singletons. This specimen comes from a study of blood T cell repertoires in COVID-19. This sequence was found in a man aged 45-65 years with acute or convalescent COVID-19. The material sequenced was peripheral blood. The chain carries TRBV5-1 and TRBJ2-3, with TRBD1 matching over 10 bases. Here the CDR3 reads CASSLDRGLYTDTQYF. CDR3 sequence (DNA): TGCGCCAGCAGCTTAGACAGGGGGCTATACACAGATACGCAGTATTTT. Full variable domain (missing parts from reference TRBV5-1 and TRBJ2-3): KAGVTQTPRYLIKTRGQQVTLSCSPISGHRSVSWYQQTPGQGLQFLFEYFSETQRNKGNFPGRFSGRQFSNSRSEMNVSTLELGDSALYLCASSLDRGLYTDTQYFGPGTRLTVL.